This T cell receptor (beta chain) comes out of a study of Ad26.COV2.S vaccination and SARS-CoV-2 variants. Study-level background: In the COV1001 trial, the donor was in the Ad26.COV2.S arm.

The CDR3 has 15 residues. The germline CDR1 and CDR2 sequences are SGHVS and FNYEAQ. The V and J ends lost 2 bases and 5 bases respectively, with 14 bases between them. Treatment denoted: roughly 19 received Ad26.COV2.S at low or high dose, single or two shots; several received placebo; per-sample allocation not given. Following the first vaccine or placebo injection, samples were taken on day 63. Study-wide findings and caveats: Estimates derived from TCR breadth and depth analyses may have underestimated total T cell responses. There was reportedly substantial breadth in spike-specific CD8+ and CD4+ T cell responses after vaccination.

With regard to this clone: The antigen is not known.

Data came from immunoSEQ multiplex PCR; TCRdb stores just in-frame clones and leaves some out. The sample lists around 340,000 clones, 86% occurring once. The chain employs TRBV7-6 and TRBJ2-3; TRBD1 might be the D (6 bases). The material was peripheral blood, obtained in a trial of Ad26.COV2.S vaccine versus placebo. The clonotype comes from a person between 18 and 60 years old who received the Ad26.COV2.S COVID-19 vaccine or a placebo. CDR3 sequence reads: CASSLRQGSRDTQYF. The CDR3 DNA follows: TGTGCCAGCAGCTTACGGCAGGGGAGCCGAGATACGCAGTATTTT.